A single sample gave rise to the 27 T cell receptor beta chains below, sequenced in a study of cytomegalovirus exposure and HLA in healthy donors. 13 Jbeta primers and 60 Vbeta primers were used for the PCR. The method was immunoSEQ multiplex PCR; TCRdb's version includes in-frame clones alone and lacks a portion of them. The repertoire holds about 50,000 clones, with 80% as singletons. Sample: PBMCs. The receptors originated from a man aged 25 to 40 in good health and CMV-seropositive.

The genes are TRBV7-9 and TRBJ2-5; 7 nucleotides align to TRBD1. V shed 4 bases and J 2 bases; nucleotides not matched to a gene: 10. Per the germline V gene, CDR1 is SEHNR and CDR2 is FQNEAQ (reference sequence). This CDR3 is 16 amino acids long. The CDR3 coding sequence is TGTGCCAGCAGCTCCAACCAGCCGGGACAGCAAGAGACCCAGTACTTC. Translation gives CASSSNQPGQQETQYF.

The chain is built from TRBV9 and TRBJ2-7, with TRBD2 matching over 8 bases. This CDR3 comprises 15 residues. Per the germline V gene, CDR1 is SGDLS and CDR2 is YYNGEE. The J segment lost 5 bases and the V segment lost 4 bases, leaving 11 bases of the junction unmatched. The CDR3 loop is CASSTTGLEMDEQYF. CDR3 nucleotide sequence: TGTGCCAGCAGCACTACGGGACTAGAAATGGACGAGCAGTACTTC.

V gene TRBV21-1 combines with J gene TRBJ2-3; TRBD2 is the table's D call and was not checked against the DNA. TRBV21-1 is a known pseudogene. This CDR3 has 17 residues. CDR3 sequence: CASSKGWSGSNTDTQYF. In DNA, the CDR3 is TGTGCCAGCAGCAAAGGCTGGTCCGGGAGTAACACAGATACGCAGTATTTT.

The rearrangement links TRBV5-1 to TRBJ1-6; 12 bases fit TRBD1. The J segment lost 7 bases and the V segment lost 4 bases, leaving 9 bases of the junction unmatched. There are 17 residues in the CDR3. The germline V gene has CDR1 SGHRS and CDR2 YFSETQ. In DNA, the CDR3 is TGCGCCAGCAGCACCACTGGGACAGGGGGCATAAATTCACCCCTCCACTTT. It is translated as CASSTTGTGGINSPLHF.

The genes are TRBV30 and TRBJ1-3, with TRBD1 as a possible D gene (5 bases). Trimming cost V 8 bases and J 2 bases, with 13 bases left between them. Per germline, CDR1 GTSNPN and CDR2 SVGIG (reference sequence). This CDR3 is 13 amino acids long. The CDR3 sequence: CAQERGAGNTIYF. The CDR3 region has the DNA TGTGCCCAAGAGCGGGGGGCTGGAAACACCATATATTTT.

The chain joins TRBV11-2 to TRBJ1-6, with D maybe TRBD1 (5 bases). V was trimmed by 4 bases and J by 7 bases, leaving 8 bases between them. CDR3 size: 13 residues. Germline CDR1 reads SGHAT; CDR2 reads FQNNGV. This chain's CDR3 is CASSSGFNSPLHF. CDR3 DNA sequence: TGTGCCAGCAGCTCAGGGTTCAATTCACCCCTCCACTTT. The full variable domain, with the rest looked up from reference TRBV11-2 and TRBJ1-6, is EAGVAQSPRYKIIEKRQSVAFWCNPISGHATLYWYQQILGQGPKLLIQFQNNGVVDDSQLPKDRFSAERLKGVDSTLKIQPAKLEDSAVYLCASSSGFNSPLHFGNGTRLTVT.

This clone has a single count. The J gene is TRBJ2-1, the V gene TRBV10-3; 9 bases line up with TRBD2. The CDR3 spans 17 residues. Looked up from germline, CDR1 is ENHRY and CDR2 is SYGVKD. The ends lost 4 bases at V and 0 bases at J; junction bases unmatched: 7. The CDR3 DNA sequence: TGTGCCATCAGTGGTAGACTAGCGGAGAACTCCTACAATGAGCAGTTCTTC. Protein product: CAISGRLAENSYNEQFF.

This clone has a handful of counts. V is TRBV5-6 and J is TRBJ2-1; D might be TRBD1 (5 bases). Trimming left V 0 bases short and J 13 bases short, with 8 bases between. This CDR3 spans 11 amino acids. Looked up from germline, CDR1 is SGHDT and CDR2 is YYEEEE. CDR3 sequence (DNA): TGTGCCAGCAGCTTGGCTCAGGGCCAGTTCTTC. This sequence encodes CASSLAQGQFF.

V gene TRBV9 combines with J gene TRBJ1-6, with 8 positions matching TRBD1. Germline CDR1 and CDR2: SGDLS and YYNGEE. CDR3 length: 16 amino acids. V lost 0 bases and J lost 5; bases outside the gene matches: 4. The CDR3 DNA reads as TGTGCCAGCAGCGTAGACCCGACAGGGGATAATTCACCCCTCCACTTT. Translation: CASSVDPTGDNSPLHF.

This clone was found once. CDR3 DNA: TGTGCCAGCAGTCCCACTTCTACGCAGTATTTT. As protein: CASSPTSTQYF. The chain uses TRBV28 and TRBJ2-3; D remains ambiguous. The CDR3 is made up of 11 amino acids. Germline V gene sequence: CDR1 MDHEN, CDR2 SYDVKM. V was cut by 5 bases and J by 8 bases, with 8 bases left in between.

This sequence joins TRBV5-1 and TRBJ2-5; no definite D call. The J call may be incorrect, as the DNA end agrees better with TRBJ2-7. Germline CDR1 reads SGHRS; CDR2 reads YFSETQ. The CDR3 sequence is 13 residues long. Written as DNA, the CDR3 is TGCGCCAGCAGCTTGGGCATGCTGTACGAGCAGTACTTC. This gives the protein CASSLGMLYEQYF.

This clone was counted a single time. The V gene is TRBV4-2, the J gene TRBJ1-5; D remains ambiguous. V was pared by 0 bases and J by 4 bases, with 19 bases between. CDR1 is LGHNA and CDR2 is YNFKEQ in the germline V gene. The length of the CDR3 is 18 residues. CDR3 loop: CASSQDTTPRSLNQPQHF. CDR3 nucleotides: TGTGCCAGCAGCCAAGATACCACCCCCAGGTCCCTTAATCAGCCCCAGCATTTT.

The chain recombines TRBV5-1 with TRBJ2-3, with D perhaps TRBD1 (5 bases). V dropped 4 bases and J dropped 0 bases, with 18 bases sitting between them. The CDR3 extends over 17 amino acids. The germline V gene has CDR1 SGHRS and CDR2 YFSETQ. The DNA of the CDR3 is TGCGCCAGCAGCCCGTCGCGGACAATCACTAGCACAGATACGCAGTATTTT. It translates to CASSPSRTITSTDTQYF.

This clone came up many times. The V and J genes are TRBV6-5 and TRBJ2-1; tentatively, D is TRBD2 (6 bases). Germline V gives CDR1 MNHEY, CDR2 SVGAGI. The CDR3 spans 14 residues. V shed 0 bases and J shed 8 bases, with 11 bases lying between them. Written as DNA, the CDR3 is TGTGCCAGCAGTTACTCGTGGGGGAGGTATGAGCAGTTCTTC. It is translated as CASSYSWGRYEQFF.

This chain uses TRBV27 with TRBJ2-5, with 9 bases that match TRBD1. Trimming removed 6 bases from V and 4 bases from J; junction bases left unmatched: 9. CDR1 and CDR2 from the germline V gene are MNHEY and SMNVEV (reference sequence). This CDR3 region has 15 residues. The chain's CDR3 is CASSSDRGLGETQYF. The CDR3 coding sequence is TGTGCCAGCAGCTCGGACAGGGGACTGGGAGAGACCCAGTACTTC.

The CDR3 nucleotides read TGTGCCAGCAGGCCGGGGGGACAGGGGCGGGAGCTGTTTTTT. As protein: CASRPGGQGRELFF. The V call is TRBV2, the J call TRBJ2-2, with 10 positions matching TRBD1. V dropped 6 bases and J dropped 9; count of bases not matched to a gene: 7. The CDR3 is 14 amino acids. CDR1 is SNHLY and CDR2 is FYNNEI in the germline V gene.

The genes are TRBV2 and TRBJ2-2; 11 bases map to TRBD2. This CDR3 is built from 16 residues. Germline loops: CDR1 SNHLY, CDR2 FYNNEI. After removal of 8 bases from V and 5 bases from J, the junction contained 10 bases not matched to a gene. As DNA, the CDR3 is TGTGCCAGCCTCGCCGGGGTAGCGGGGGGGACCGGGGAGCTGTTTTTT. Residues: CASLAGVAGGTGELFF.

The chain uses TRBV5-6 and TRBJ2-3, with 8 bases fitting TRBD1. This CDR3 region has 16 residues. Trimming took 4 bases from V and 3 from J; bases not matched to a gene: 10. Looked up from germline, CDR1 is SGHDT and CDR2 is YYEEEE. CDR3 residues: CASSLPSGGETDTQYF. For the CDR3, the DNA is TGTGCCAGCAGCCTTCCTTCAGGGGGCGAGACAGATACGCAGTATTTT.

The V call is TRBV5-1, the J call TRBJ1-1; no clear D gene. The CDR3 is made up of 13 amino acids. The germline gives CDR1 SGHRS, CDR2 YFSETQ. V was shortened by 3 bases and J by 0 bases, with 6 bases between the two germline ends. CDR3 sequence reads: CASSWTLNTEAFF. Written as DNA, the CDR3 is TGCGCCAGCAGCTGGACTCTGAACACTGAAGCTTTCTTT.

The chain recombines TRBV6-1 with TRBJ1-4; 8 bases agree with TRBD1. CDR1 is MNHNS and CDR2 is SASEGT in the germline V gene. V shed 5 bases, J shed 8 bases, and the junction held 10 bases outside the gene matches. This CDR3 is built from 15 residues. The chain's CDR3 is CASSRNRGIGEKLFF. Here the CDR3 DNA reads TGTGCCAGCAGTAGAAACAGGGGGATCGGAGAAAAACTGTTTTTT.

The genes are TRBV27 and TRBJ1-1, with D perhaps TRBD1 (6 bases). This CDR3 is built from 13 residues. Deletions cut 0 bases from V and 11 bases from J, with 13 bases between. Germline V gene lookup returns CDR1 MNHEY and CDR2 SMNVEV (reference sequence). CDR3 protein: CASSLSRAGAAFF. For the CDR3, the DNA is TGTGCCAGCAGTTTATCGAGGGCAGGGGCGGCTTTCTTT.

This sequence joins TRBV15 and TRBJ1-1; 8 nucleotides line up with TRBD1. There are 14 residues in the CDR3. Germline assignment: CDR1 LNHNV and CDR2 YYDKDF (reference sequence). J lost 2 bases, V lost 5 bases, and 4 bases had no gene match. CDR3 residues: CATSFGTGNTEAFF. CDR3 sequence (DNA): TGTGCCACCAGCTTTGGGACAGGAAACACTGAAGCTTTCTTT.

The J gene is TRBJ1-5, the V gene TRBV18; weak D call: TRBD1 (5 bases). With 4 bases removed from V and 7 bases from J, the gap between germline ends came to 20 bases. Germline V lookup: CDR1 KGHSH, CDR2 LQKENI. This CDR3 has 16 residues. In DNA form, the CDR3 reads TGTGCCAGCTCACTAACCCACACTCAGGGAGGGCAGCCCCAGCATTTT. It specifies CASSLTHTQGGQPQHF.

This sequence joins TRBV19 and TRBJ1-1; TRBD1 might be the D (6 bases). This CDR3 comprises 15 residues. The V gene's germline CDR1 is LNHDA and CDR2 SQIVND (reference sequence). Trimming took off 6 bases at V and 5 bases at J, with 19 bases between the two ends. CDR3 sequence (DNA): TGTGCCAGTAGGGCTGGGCAGGGGCGGAGAACTGAAGCTTTCTTT. Its translation is CASRAGQGRRTEAFF.

This clone was observed a handful of times. The rearrangement links TRBV29-1 to TRBJ1-1, with D tentatively TRBD1 (5 bases). Germline V gene data show CDR1 as SQVTM and CDR2 as ANQGSEA. V lost 4 bases and J lost 3, with 9 bases in between. The CDR3 totals 12 residues. This CDR3 is CSVGTGDTEAFF. In nucleotides, the CDR3 is TGCAGCGTTGGGACGGGGGACACTGAAGCTTTCTTT.

The chain has TRBV30 and TRBJ2-3; D is perhaps TRBD1 (6 bases). The CDR3 loop spans 13 amino acids. Germline CDR1 reads GTSNPN; CDR2 reads SVGIG (reference sequence). Trimming cost V 3 bases and J 5 bases, with 12 bases left between them. CDR3 coding DNA: TGTGCCTGGAGACAGGGTGGCGGAGATACGCAGTATTTT. This encodes CAWRQGGGDTQYF.

This chain joins TRBV19 and TRBJ1-3, with 8 bases aligning to TRBD1. The junction had 2 bases not matched to a gene; V was cut back by 5 bases and J by 2 bases. Germline V gives CDR1 LNHDA, CDR2 SQIVND (reference sequence). CDR3 size: 14 residues. The CDR3 bases are TGTGCCAGTAGTTTGACAGGGGCTGGAAACACCATATATTTT. Protein: CASSLTGAGNTIYF.